These 20 T cell receptor beta chains came from one sample sequenced in a study of monozygotic twins with inflammatory bowel disease. Reanalyzing the 5' RACE reads, TCRdb keeps one entry per CDR3 protein, without DNA. The sample table includes some 190,000 distinct CDR3 sequences. The specimen was blood. Source of these receptors: a human donor with ulcerative colitis or Crohn's disease, or a healthy co-twin of an affected twin (not recorded which).

The rearrangement uses TRBV20-1 and TRBJ1-5. The length of the CDR3 is 14 residues. Germline V gene data show CDR1 as DFQATT and CDR2 as SNEGSKA (reference sequence). The CDR3 sequence is CSARDPYSNQPQHF.

The chain links TRBV12-3 or TRBV12-4 to TRBJ2-1; the D gene TCRdb calls, TRBD2, cannot be checked with no DNA. The CDR3 sequence is 15 residues long. CDR3 sequence reads: CASRYRESDYNEQFF.

The CDR3 loop reads CASSPGETYTEAFF. The chain carries TRBV18 and TRBJ1-1. This CDR3 is 14 amino acids long. Germline loops: CDR1 KGHSH, CDR2 LQKENI.

The J gene is TRBJ2-2, the V gene TRBV6-5; TCRdb names TRBD2, which stays unverified in the absence of DNA. CDR1 is MNHEY, CDR2 SVGAGI, per germline. The CDR3 contains 17 residues. The CDR3 reads CASSYSSGGGTPGELFF.

The gene calls are TRBV6-2 or TRBV6-3 and TRBJ2-1; as DNA is missing, the TRBD2 call by TCRdb cannot be tested. Germline CDR1 reads MNHEY; CDR2 reads SVGEGT. The CDR3 is made up of 17 amino acids. The CDR3 spells CASRNPIAGLSYNEQFF.

V and J are TRBV4-3 and TRBJ2-3; the D gene TCRdb calls, TRBD1, cannot be checked with no DNA. Germline V gene sequence: CDR1 LGHNA, CDR2 YSLEER. The CDR3 consists of 16 residues. The CDR3 is CASSQDYSAPTDTQYF.

This chain joins TRBV12-3 or TRBV12-4 and TRBJ2-1; the D call from TCRdb, TRBD1, cannot be confirmed without DNA. The CDR3 sequence is 16 residues long. The CDR3 protein is CASSLRDRGLYNEQFF.

The gene calls are TRBV13 and TRBJ2-7. The CDR3 contains 14 residues. Germline V gives CDR1 PRHDT, CDR2 FYEKMQ (reference sequence). The CDR3 loop reads CASSLGIGPDEQYF.

V usage is TRBV14 and J usage is TRBJ2-2; lacking DNA, the TRBD2 call made by TCRdb goes unchecked. From germline, CDR1 is SGHDN and CDR2 FVKESK. This CDR3 spans 16 amino acids. CDR3 amino acids: CASSRGLAKNTGELFF.

Here the CDR3 reads CASSLASLRYEQYF. V gene TRBV5-5 combines with J gene TRBJ2-7. This CDR3 comprises 14 residues. Germline V gene data show CDR1 as SGHKS and CDR2 as YYEKEE (reference sequence).

The gene calls are TRBV27 and TRBJ1-1; as DNA is missing, the TRBD1 call by TCRdb cannot be tested. This CDR3 spans 15 amino acids. The germline CDR1 and CDR2 sequences are MNHEY and SMNVEV (reference sequence). The CDR3 loop reads CASSLSGIPGTEAFF.

The rearrangement links TRBV5-6 to TRBJ2-1; the TCRdb D gene call, TRBD1, has no DNA to confirm it. Germline assignment: CDR1 SGHDT and CDR2 YYEEEE. The CDR3 is 13 amino acids. The CDR3: CASSLGEENEQFF.

J is TRBJ2-7 and V is TRBV20-1. CDR1 is DFQATT, CDR2 SNEGSKA, per germline (reference sequence). This CDR3 region has 14 residues. The CDR3 protein is CSAREDRSSYEQYF.

The chain uses TRBV6-2 or TRBV6-3 and TRBJ2-7; TCRdb reports TRBD2, a call that lacks DNA to check it against. The CDR3 is made up of 14 amino acids. Germline loops: CDR1 MNHEY, CDR2 SVGEGT. CDR3 amino acids: CASIPSGSLYEQYF.

This chain joins TRBV5-1 and TRBJ2-1; checking the TCRdb D call of TRBD2 is not possible without DNA. The CDR3 consists of 15 residues. The germline V gene has CDR1 SGHRS and CDR2 YFSETQ. The chain's CDR3 is CASRQRLAGGEEQFF.

The rearrangement joins TRBV5-1 to TRBJ2-1; the D call from TCRdb, TRBD2, cannot be confirmed without DNA. CDR1 SGHRS and CDR2 YFSETQ come from the germline V gene. The CDR3 extends over 15 amino acids. The CDR3 sequence is CASSLTSGSTGEQFF.

The CDR3 spells CASSLRDLGAFF. The chain has TRBV6-2 or TRBV6-3 and TRBJ1-1. Looked up from germline, CDR1 is MNHEY and CDR2 is SVGEGT. The CDR3 sequence is 12 residues long.

The chain is built from TRBV18 and TRBJ1-2; the TCRdb D gene call, TRBD1, has no DNA to confirm it. The CDR3 sequence is 15 residues long. CDR1 KGHSH and CDR2 LQKENI come from the germline V gene. CDR3 protein: CASSPGQGANYGYTF.

The gene calls are TRBV20-1 and TRBJ2-7; TCRdb returns TRBD1, unconfirmable since there is no DNA. Germline CDR1 is DFQATT and CDR2 is SNEGSKA (reference sequence). The CDR3 spans 14 residues. The CDR3 spells CSVPEGGILYEQYF.

The gene calls are TRBV7-2 and TRBJ2-7. CDR1 and CDR2 (germline): SGHTA, FQGNSA. The CDR3 runs to 11 residues. CDR3 residues: CASSDRYEQYF.